The clone carrying this T cell receptor beta chain has a count of ten or more. The source of the sample is a study of T cells in Graves' hyperthyroidism and ophthalmopathy. TCR beta CDR3 regions were amplified from RNA transcripts. The primer set for the first-round RT-PCR of the TCR CDR3 was HTBI. TCRdb independently ran MiXCR on the multiplex PCR reads; one entry per CDR3 protein. The sample has roughly 750,000 distinct CDR3 sequences; 15% to 20% are singletons. Source material: blood. The receptor comes from a man aged 18 to 30 with Graves' hyperthyroidism.

The CDR3 DNA follows: TGTGCCAGCTCACCGAACGAAGATGAAAAACTGTTTTTT. This encodes CASSPNEDEKLFF. The V call is TRBV18, the J call TRBJ1-4; D gene ambiguous. The ends were cut back, 3 bases at V and 6 bases at J, with 8 bases in the middle. Germline-derived CDR1 and CDR2 are KGHSH and LQKENI. The CDR3 covers 13 residues.